The 9 T cell receptor beta chains presented below share a single source sample, sequenced in a study of CD8+CD57+ T cells in acquired aplastic anemia. An expansion of CD8+CD57+ cells by flow cytometry had been shown in patients chosen for sequencing. Researchers used genomic DNA as the template to profile TCR beta VDJ and CDR3. TCRdb reanalysed the reads using MiXCR and keeps one entry per CDR3 protein. The data hold about 180,000 distinct CDR3 sequences, with 63% observed a single time. Material for sequencing was sorted CD4+, CD8+, or CD8+CD57+ T cells (not recorded which) from PBMCs. The receptors shown here come from a human donor with aplastic anemia.

This chain connects TRBV12-3 or TRBV12-4 to TRBJ1-1, with D hard to call. The CDR3 is 14 residues long. V lost 7 bases to trimming and J lost 5 bases, with 17 bases between them. The CDR3 loop reads CASNAGGVRTEAFF. In DNA, the CDR3 is TGTGCCAGCAACGCCGGAGGTGTTAGGACTGAAGCTTTCTTT.

A word on this clonotype: The CDR3 end shows no conserved phenylalanine or tryptophan, and so a read error is likely. The chain recombines TRBV7-7 with TRBJ2-6; D is ambiguous. This CDR3 has 16 residues. Germline CDR1 reads SSHAT; CDR2 reads FNYEAQ (reference sequence). The DNA of the CDR3 is TGTGCTAGCAGCCTCGGTCCTTACTCTGGGGCCAACGTCCTGACTCCA. The encoded protein is CASSLGPYSGANVLTP.

This clonotype was found a few times. The CDR3 bases are TGTGCCAGCAGTGAAACGAGGACAGGGCTTTACAATGAGCAGTTCTTC. It codes for CASSETRTGLYNEQFF. V gene TRBV6-4 combines with J gene TRBJ2-1; 8 bases are a match to TRBD1. Germline-derived CDR1 and CDR2 are MRHNA and SNTAGT. This CDR3 is 16 amino acids long. V was pared by 3 bases and J by 4 bases, with 8 bases of the junction left unmatched.

The chain has TRBV6-1 and TRBJ2-7; 8 bases align to TRBD1. This CDR3 is 15 amino acids long. CDR1 and CDR2 (germline): MNHNS, SASEGT. V shed 6 bases and J 0 bases; nucleotides not matched to a gene: 7. The CDR3 loop is CASRQGVSFSYEQYF. In nucleotides, the CDR3 is TGTGCCAGCAGACAGGGGGTTTCGTTCTCCTACGAGCAGTACTTC.

This clonotype was found many times. The gene calls are TRBV7-9 and TRBJ1-1; no definite D call. The CDR3 length is 16 residues. V was pared by 3 bases and J by 5 bases, with 19 bases between. Germline V lookup: CDR1 SEHNR, CDR2 FQNEAQ (reference sequence). CDR3 protein: CASSLFYGIESTEAFF. CDR3 sequence (DNA): TGTGCCAGCAGCTTGTTTTACGGCATTGAGTCGACTGAAGCTTTCTTT. Full variable domain (missing parts from reference TRBV7-9 and TRBJ1-1): DTGVSQNPRHKITKRGQNVTFRCDPISEHNRLYWYRQTLGQGPEFLTYFQNEAQLEKSRLLSDRFSAERPKGSFSTLEIQRTEQGDSAMYLCASSLFYGIESTEAFFGQGTRLTVV.

The chain is built from TRBV5-1 and TRBJ2-7; 10 bases are a match to TRBD1. V shed 3 bases and J 2 bases; nucleotides not matched to a gene: 8. The germline CDR1 and CDR2 sequences are SGHRS and YFSETQ. The CDR3 is 16 amino acids. The CDR3 region has the DNA TGCGCCAGCAGCTATGGAGGGACAGGGGTCACCTACGAGCAGTACTTC. Protein sequence: CASSYGGTGVTYEQYF.

This rearrangement joins TRBV12-3 or TRBV12-4 to TRBJ2-2; 7 nucleotides match TRBD1. The CDR3 totals 16 residues. The J segment lost 0 bases and the V segment lost 6 bases, leaving 7 bases of the junction unmatched. The CDR3 sequence is CASRVPGQTNTGELFF. CDR3 nucleotides: TGTGCCAGCAGGGTGCCGGGACAGACGAACACCGGGGAGCTGTTTTTT.

The CDR3 bases are TGTGCCAGCAGCTACCGGGACTTACAGTATTTT. Its protein product is CASSYRDLQYF. This chain joins TRBV7-3 and TRBJ2-3; D perhaps matches TRBD2 (6 bases). The V gene's germline CDR1 is SGHTA and CDR2 FQGTGA. The V gene lost 4 bases and the J gene lost 12 bases, with 11 bases spanning the gap. The CDR3 has 11 amino acids.

This clonotype showed up just a few times. V usage is TRBV20-1 and J usage is TRBJ2-1; TRBD1 agrees at 8 bases. Per germline, CDR1 DFQATT and CDR2 SNEGSKA (reference sequence). CDR3 size: 13 residues. The ends lost 5 bases at V and 3 bases at J; junction bases unmatched: 3. The CDR3 nucleotides are TGCAGTGCTGAGGGACAGGTCTACAATGAGCAGTTCTTC. Encoded protein: CSAEGQVYNEQFF.